The T cell receptor beta chain described here comes from a study of T cell responses to AZD1222 COVID-19 vaccine. Method: immunoSEQ multiplex PCR; TCRdb's copy keeps in-frame clones and lacks some. The sample includes 120,000 or so clones, about 92% of them seen just once. The CDR3 totals 17 residues. In germline, CDR1 is SGHKS, CDR2 YYEKEE (reference sequence). V was clipped by 7 bases and J by 1 base, with 23 bases between them. The V gene is TRBV5-5, the J gene TRBJ1-1; D gene uncertain. Here the sequenced sample was peripheral blood, taken on day 0 of AZD1222 vaccination. This sequence originates from an adult in good health. In nucleotides, the CDR3 is TGTGCCAGCGGCGGGGTCGATCCGGCCGGAGGGAACACTGAAGCTTTCTTT. It yields the protein CASGGVDPAGGNTEAFF.